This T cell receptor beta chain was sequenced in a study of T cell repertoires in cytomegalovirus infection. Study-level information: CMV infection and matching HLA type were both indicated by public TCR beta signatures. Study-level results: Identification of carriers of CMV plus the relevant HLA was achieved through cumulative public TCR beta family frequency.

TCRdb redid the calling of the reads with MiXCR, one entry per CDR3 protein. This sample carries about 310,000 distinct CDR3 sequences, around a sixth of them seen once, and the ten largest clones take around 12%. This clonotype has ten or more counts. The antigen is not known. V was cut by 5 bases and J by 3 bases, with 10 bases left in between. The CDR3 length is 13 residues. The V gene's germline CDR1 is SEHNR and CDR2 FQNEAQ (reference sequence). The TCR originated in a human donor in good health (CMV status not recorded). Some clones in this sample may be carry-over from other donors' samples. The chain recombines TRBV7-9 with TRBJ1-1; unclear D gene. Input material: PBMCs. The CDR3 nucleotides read TGTGCCAGCAGCGCTCCGGGTGACACTGAAGCTTTCTTT. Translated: CASSAPGDTEAFF.